A single sample is the source of the 23 T cell receptor beta chains below, sequenced in a study of response to subunit inactivated influenza vaccine. TCRdb re-analysed the RT-PCR reads in MiXCR, keeping a single row per CDR3 protein. Altogether more than 450,000 distinct CDR3 sequences are present, 6% to 9% being singletons, with the ten largest covering 13%. The sequenced sample was PBMCs from blood, obtained roughly 24 months after vaccination. The origin of the receptors is a man between 45 and 75 years old who received an inactivated influenza vaccine.

The chain employs TRBV4-1 and TRBJ2-1; 8 bases map to TRBD1. The CDR3 runs to 15 residues. Trimming removed 1 base from V and 3 bases from J; junction bases left unmatched: 2. The V gene's germline CDR1 is MGHRA and CDR2 YSYEKL. The CDR3 sequence: CASSQGQGRYNEQFF. The CDR3, as DNA: TGCGCCAGCAGCCAAGGACAGGGGCGCTACAATGAGCAGTTCTTC.

The chain uses TRBV5-5 and TRBJ1-2, with TRBD1 identical over 8 bases. V lost 2 bases and J lost 10; bases outside the gene matches: 7. This CDR3 comprises 13 residues. Germline CDR1 and CDR2: SGHKS and YYEKEE (reference sequence). This CDR3 is CASSFDRGELYTF. The CDR3 region has the DNA TGTGCCAGCAGCTTTGACAGGGGTGAGCTCTACACCTTC.

V gene TRBV7-2 combines with J gene TRBJ1-4; D is perhaps TRBD1 (6 bases). The germline V gene has CDR1 SGHTA and CDR2 FQGNSA. This CDR3 contains 14 residues. Trimming pared 2 bases from V and 7 bases from J, leaving 11 bases between. CDR3 coding DNA: TGTGCCAGCAGCTTACGAAAGGGGGGTGAAAAACTGTTTTTT. It encodes CASSLRKGGEKLFF.

This clonotype appeared a few times. The chain joins TRBV5-1 to TRBJ2-3; D remains unclear. The CDR3 runs 17 residues. Deletions cut 0 bases from V and 0 bases from J, with 14 bases between. Germline CDR1 is SGHRS and CDR2 is YFSETQ. The CDR3 is CASSLVPTAKSTDTQYF. The CDR3 nucleotides read TGCGCCAGCAGCTTGGTCCCGACCGCGAAAAGCACAGATACGCAGTATTTT.

This clonotype was found a few times. The CDR3 sequence is CASSLGLAGWDEQFF. As DNA, the CDR3 is TGTGCCAGCAGCTTAGGACTAGCGGGGTGGGATGAGCAGTTCTTC. V and J are TRBV7-9 and TRBJ2-1; 11 nucleotides line up with TRBD2. Germline V lookup: CDR1 SEHNR, CDR2 FQNEAQ (reference sequence). This CDR3 is 15 amino acids long. V was pared by 1 base and J by 8 bases, with 4 bases of the junction left unmatched.

This clonotype was found many times. This chain links TRBV29-1 with TRBJ2-7; 7 bases fit TRBD1. This CDR3 is 12 amino acids long. CDR1 is SQVTM, CDR2 ANQGSEA, per germline. V lost 6 bases to trimming and J lost 3 bases; unmatched junction nucleotides: 5. CDR3 sequence: CSVIRQGYEQYF. CDR3 nucleotide sequence: TGCAGCGTCATACGACAGGGCTACGAGCAGTACTTC.

This clonotype was detected a few times. The chain recombines TRBV20-1 with TRBJ2-6; the D call may be TRBD1 or TRBD2 (5 bases each). The ends were cut back, 3 bases at V and 2 bases at J, with 11 bases in the middle. Germline CDR1 DFQATT, CDR2 SNEGSKA (reference sequence). The CDR3 consists of 15 residues. The chain's CDR3 is CSARSGAPGANVLTF. Written as DNA, the CDR3 is TGCAGTGCTAGGTCCGGGGCTCCTGGGGCCAACGTCCTGACTTTC.

This clonotype was seen ten or more times. This chain connects TRBV7-2 to TRBJ1-4, with D perhaps matching TRBD1 (5 bases). CDR3 length: 16 residues. CDR1 and CDR2 from the germline V gene are SGHTA and FQGNSA. With 5 bases removed from V and 0 bases from J, the gap between germline ends came to 13 bases. CDR3 nucleotides: TGTGCCAGCAGCCCCTGGGGGAGTGCAACTAATGAAAAACTGTTTTTT. Protein sequence: CASSPWGSATNEKLFF.

This clonotype was recorded many times. The chain recombines TRBV10-2 with TRBJ2-3; 13 positions agree with TRBD2. The germline CDR1 and CDR2 sequences are WSHSY and SAAADI. The CDR3 runs to 15 residues. V shed 8 bases, J shed 6 bases, and the junction held 8 bases outside the gene matches. Here the CDR3 reads CASATTSGRADTQYF. CDR3 nucleotides: TGCGCCAGCGCGACTACTAGCGGGAGGGCTGATACGCAGTATTTT.

V and J are TRBV7-6 and TRBJ2-7; D gene unclear. The ends were cut back, 5 bases at V and 3 bases at J, with 17 bases in the middle. CDR3 length: 15 amino acids. Germline V gives CDR1 SGHVS, CDR2 FNYEAQ. CDR3 region: CASSLGRQANYEQYF. The CDR3 DNA is TGTGCCAGCAGCCTTGGTCGGCAGGCCAACTACGAGCAGTACTTC.

This clonotype appeared a few times. The genes are TRBV7-8 and TRBJ1-1; no clear D gene. Between the trimmed V and J ends, which lost 0 bases and 4 bases, there was a span of 9 bases. CDR3 length: 14 amino acids. The germline V gene encodes CDR1 SGHVS and CDR2 FQNEAQ. As DNA, the CDR3 is TGTGCCAGCAGCTTAGCAGTTACATCCACTGAAGCTTTCTTT. Its translation: CASSLAVTSTEAFF.

This clonotype was found many times. This chain links TRBV3-1 with TRBJ2-3, with TRBD2 matching 14 bases. The CDR3 contains 16 residues. The V gene's germline CDR1 is LGHDT and CDR2 YNNKEL (reference sequence). J was trimmed by 4 bases and V by 7 bases; bases with no gene match: 7. CDR3 loop: CASTRLAGGPSDTQYF. CDR3 sequence (DNA): TGTGCCAGCACACGACTAGCGGGAGGGCCATCAGATACGCAGTATTTT.

This clonotype was counted ten times or more. The rearrangement joins TRBV12-3 or TRBV12-4 to TRBJ1-1; weak D call: TRBD1 (5 bases). CDR3 length: 14 residues. V was trimmed by 6 bases and J by 1 base, leaving 12 bases between them. CDR3 DNA sequence: TGTGCCAGCAGACTGGACGGGGCGAACACTGAAGCTTTCTTT. Amino acid sequence: CASRLDGANTEAFF.

This clonotype occurred many times. The genes are TRBV6-5 and TRBJ2-2; no firm D call. From germline, CDR1 is MNHEY and CDR2 SVGAGI. This CDR3 is 19 amino acids long. V was cut by 0 bases and J by 0 bases, with 17 bases left in between. CDR3 coding DNA: TGTGCCAGCAGTTACTCGAAGCCTAACGGCAGAGCGAACACCGGGGAGCTGTTTTTT. Residues: CASSYSKPNGRANTGELFF.

The chain carries TRBV7-9 and TRBJ1-5; TRBD1 agrees at 7 bases. CDR3 length equals 14 residues. Germline lookup yields CDR1 SEHNR and CDR2 FQNEAQ (reference sequence). V gave up 4 bases and J gave up 1 base; unmatched junction bases: 1. The CDR3 loop reads CASSSTGSNQPQHF. The CDR3 DNA reads as TGTGCCAGCAGCTCGACAGGGAGCAATCAGCCCCAGCATTTT.

V and J are TRBV4-2 and TRBJ2-5; weak D call: TRBD2 (5 bases). CDR1 is LGHNA and CDR2 is YNFKEQ in the germline V gene. This CDR3 has 15 residues. V shed 2 bases and J shed 8 bases, with 18 bases lying between them. This CDR3 is CASSQSSTNRETQYF. The CDR3 DNA reads as TGTGCCAGCAGCCAAAGCAGTACTAATCGGGAAACCCAGTACTTC.

This clonotype has just a few counts. This chain uses TRBV5-4 with TRBJ2-1, with D perhaps assigned TRBD1 or TRBD2 (6 bases each). V lost 4 bases and J 6 bases, leaving 17 bases between the germline ends. This CDR3 is built from 15 residues. Germline V gene data show CDR1 as SGHNT and CDR2 as YYREEE (reference sequence). The DNA of the CDR3 is TGTGCCAGCAGCCTGGAAGGGGGAGGAATCAATGAGCAGTTCTTC. It specifies CASSLEGGGINEQFF.

V is TRBV6-1 and J is TRBJ1-1; no reliable D call. Trimming shortened V by 7 bases and J by 0 bases, and 12 bases separated the two germline ends. Germline V gene lookup returns CDR1 MNHNS and CDR2 SASEGT. The length of the CDR3 is 14 residues. The CDR3 here is CASTPGDMNTEAFF. CDR3 in DNA: TGTGCCAGCACCCCCGGCGACATGAACACTGAAGCTTTCTTT.

The chain combines TRBV27 with TRBJ2-1, with D perhaps matching TRBD2 (6 bases). The CDR3 is 16 residues long. V was shortened by 0 bases and J by 7 bases, with 16 bases between the two germline ends. In germline, CDR1 is MNHEY, CDR2 SMNVEV (reference sequence). The CDR3 loop is CASSLSPGVMGNEQFF. CDR3 bases: TGTGCCAGCAGTTTATCGCCGGGAGTAATGGGTAATGAGCAGTTCTTC.

V gene TRBV12-3 or TRBV12-4 combines with J gene TRBJ2-7; tentatively, D is TRBD1 (5 bases). Trimming removed 7 bases from V and 3 bases from J, with 16 bases in between. The length of the CDR3 is 14 residues. The CDR3 loop is CASNQKGVRYEQYF. CDR3 in DNA: TGTGCCAGCAACCAGAAAGGGGTACGCTACGAGCAGTACTTC.

Many counts were recorded for this clonotype. Here the CDR3 DNA reads TGTGCCAGCAGCTTAAGGGGAGCAGGAGAGCAGTTCTTC. Amino acid sequence: CASSLRGAGEQFF. The chain employs TRBV7-2 and TRBJ2-1, with D perhaps assigned TRBD1 or TRBD2 (5 bases each). The V gene's germline CDR1 is SGHTA and CDR2 FQGNSA. Trimming removed 2 bases at V and 10 bases at J, with 12 bases between. This CDR3 comprises 13 residues.

There are many counts of this clonotype. The chain joins TRBV27 to TRBJ2-3; maybe TRBD2 (5 bases). The V gene lost 4 bases and the J gene lost 8 bases, with 19 bases spanning the gap. This CDR3 region has 15 residues. Germline CDR1 and CDR2: MNHEY and SMNVEV (reference sequence). CDR3 sequence reads: CASSSRSSGGSTQYF. CDR3 DNA sequence: TGTGCCAGCAGTTCCCGGAGCAGTGGAGGTAGTACGCAGTATTTT.

This sequence joins TRBV28 and TRBJ1-5; 8 bases line up with TRBD1. Trimming took 4 bases from V and 2 from J; bases not matched to a gene: 7. In germline, CDR1 is MDHEN, CDR2 SYDVKM. The CDR3 has 16 residues. The CDR3 protein is CASSSHRGYGNQPQHF. The CDR3 region has the DNA TGTGCCAGCAGTTCCCACAGGGGGTATGGCAATCAGCCCCAGCATTTT.